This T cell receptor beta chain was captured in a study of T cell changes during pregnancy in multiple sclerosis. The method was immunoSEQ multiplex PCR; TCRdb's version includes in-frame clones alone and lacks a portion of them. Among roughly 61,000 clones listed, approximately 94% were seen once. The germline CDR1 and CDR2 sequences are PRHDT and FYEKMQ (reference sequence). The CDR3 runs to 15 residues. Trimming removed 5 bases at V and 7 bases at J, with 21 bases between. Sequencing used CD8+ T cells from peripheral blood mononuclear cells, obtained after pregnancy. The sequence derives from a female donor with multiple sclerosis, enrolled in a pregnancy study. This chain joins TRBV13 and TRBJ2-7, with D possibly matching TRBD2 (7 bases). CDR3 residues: CASSLRRGGVVEQYF. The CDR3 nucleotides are TGTGCCAGCAGCCTCCGGAGGGGGGGGGTGGTAGAGCAGTACTTC.